The rows below give T cell receptor beta chains drawn from one sample of a study of neurological immune-mediated disorders. MiXCR, run by TCRdb on the 5' RACE reads, gives a single entry per CDR3 protein. Among 53,000 or so distinct CDR3 sequences listed, roughly 13% were seen once. The sample taken for sequencing was PBMCs. These receptors were obtained from a woman aged 55-69 years with HTLV-1-associated myelopathy (HAM/TSP). Both conserved end residues are part of each CDR3. A D gene is named only where the DNA matches it firmly. Clone sizes are given selectively: once, few, many, or a class where the clone is expanded.

>.|TRBV7-3|many|TRBJ2-5
CASSLFPRETQYF
TGTGCCAGCAGCTTATTCCCCAGAGAGACCCAGTACTTC
>TRBD1|TRBV13|many|TRBJ1-5
CASSLGLGDSPNQPQHF
TGTGCCAGCAGCTTAGGTTTGGGGGACAGCCCTAATCAGCCCCAGCATTTT
>TRBD2|TRBV20-1|many|TRBJ2-1
CSANPGTSGIRSYNEQFF
TGCAGTGCTAACCCCGGGACTAGCGGGATTAGGTCCTACAATGAGCAGTTCTTC
>.|TRBV29-1|many|TRBJ2-7
CSAGTASGYEQYF
TGCAGCGCCGGGACCGCCAGCGGATACGAGCAGTACTTC
>.|TRBV5-1|many|TRBJ2-2
CASSRMTATGELFF
TGCGCCAGCAGCAGAATGACAGCGACCGGGGAGCTGTTTTTT
>TRBD2|TRBV20-1|many|TRBJ2-1
CSPGLVRGNEQFF
TGCAGTCCAGGACTAGTACGAGGCAATGAGCAGTTCTTC
>TRBD2|TRBV20-1|.|TRBJ2-1
CSAILAGVAYNEQFF
TGCAGTGCTATACTAGCGGGAGTTGCTTACAATGAGCAGTTCTTC
>.|TRBV20-1|.|TRBJ1-6
CSARLRQGNSPLHF
TGCAGTGCTAGACTCAGGCAGGGTAATTCACCCCTCCACTTT
>TRBD2|TRBV15|medium-sized|TRBJ2-5
CATSRRAGPETQYF
TGTGCCACCAGCAGAAGAGCGGGACCAGAGACCCAGTACTTC
>TRBD1|TRBV7-2|.|TRBJ2-7
CASSRTGGLDYQYF
TGTGCCAGCAGCCGGACAGGGGGCTTGGACTATCAGTACTTC
>TRBD2|TRBV5-1|many|TRBJ2-6
CASSLEAGNSGANVLTF
TGCGCCAGCAGCTTGGAAGCGGGGAATTCTGGGGCCAACGTCCTGACTTTC
>TRBD2|TRBV7-8|many|TRBJ2-1
CASSVPSGRAGNEQFF
TGTGCCAGCAGCGTCCCTAGCGGGAGGGCGGGTAATGAGCAGTTCTTC
>.|TRBV11-2|many|TRBJ1-1
CASSLEAGRNTEAFF
TGTGCCAGCAGCTTAGAGGCAGGGAGGAATACTGAAGCTTTCTTT
>.|TRBV6-5|many|TRBJ1-6
CASSYGGSPLHF
TGTGCCAGCAGTTACGGGGGTTCACCCCTCCACTTT
>.|TRBV29-1|many|TRBJ1-5
CSVELGVGQPQHF
TGCAGCGTTGAACTCGGGGTGGGACAGCCCCAGCATTTT
>TRBD1|TRBV27|many|TRBJ2-7
CASSLKGQYFYEQYF
TGTGCCAGCAGTTTGAAGGGACAGTACTTCTACGAGCAGTACTTC
>TRBD1|TRBV6-6|many|TRBJ2-7
CASSQGGQGVLSSYEQYF
TGTGCCAGCAGCCAAGGGGGACAGGGGGTACTTAGCTCCTACGAGCAGTACTTC
>.|TRBV12-3/TRBV12-4|many|TRBJ1-1
CASSTNRPEAFF
TGTGCCAGCAGCACAAACCGGCCCGAAGCTTTCTTT
>TRBD1|TRBV7-2|few|TRBJ1-4
CASSFDRGQGEKLFF
TGTGCCAGCAGCTTCGACAGGGGGCAGGGAGAAAAACTGTTTTTT
>.|TRBV6-5|many|TRBJ2-3
CASSPPSTDTQYF
TGTGCCAGCAGTCCCCCTAGCACAGATACGCAGTATTTT
>.|TRBV6-6|.|TRBJ2-7
CTSSYDAGAAYEQYF
TGTACCAGCAGTTACGATGCGGGGGCAGCATACGAGCAGTACTTC
>.|TRBV7-9|many|TRBJ2-7
CASSFPGTEQYF
TGTGCCAGCAGCTTCCCAGGTACCGAGCAGTACTTC
>.|TRBV7-2|many|TRBJ1-6
CASSLRGPLHF
TGTGCCAGCAGCTTACGGGGACCCCTCCACTTT
>TRBD1|TRBV18|medium-sized|TRBJ1-1
CASSWPGQGNTEAFF
TGTGCCAGCTCGTGGCCGGGACAGGGGAACACTGAAGCTTTCTTT
>TRBD2|TRBV7-2|many|TRBJ2-3
CASSLLRGRASTDTQYF
TGTGCCAGCAGCTTACTACGCGGGAGGGCCAGCACAGATACGCAGTATTTT
>.|TRBV21-1|few|TRBJ2-5
CASSPDRQDLGETQYF
TGTGCCAGCAGCCCAGATCGACAGGACCTAGGGGAGACCCAGTACTTC
>.|TRBV3-1|.|TRBJ2-7
CASSQEGALAYEQYF
TGTGCCAGCAGCCAAGAAGGGGCCTTGGCCTACGAGCAGTACTTC
>TRBD2|TRBV10-3|many|TRBJ2-2
CAISEEREDPGELFF
TGTGCCATCAGTGAGGAGCGGGAGGATCCCGGGGAGCTGTTTTTT
>.|TRBV9|medium-sized|TRBJ2-6
CASSVAGTSGANVLTF
TGTGCCAGCAGCGTTGCAGGGACCTCTGGGGCCAACGTCCTGACTTTC
>TRBD1|TRBV3-1|.|TRBJ1-2
CASSTRQGSIYGYTF
TGTGCCAGCAGCACGCGACAGGGATCAATCTATGGCTACACCTTC
>.|TRBV20-1|many|TRBJ1-1
CSARDRVGGTGTEAFF
TGCAGTGCTAGAGATAGGGTGGGGGGGACTGGCACTGAAGCTTTCTTT
>TRBD1|TRBV5-1|many|TRBJ1-1
CASSPRDSYMNTEAFF
TGCGCCAGCAGCCCCCGGGACAGCTACATGAACACTGAAGCTTTCTTT
>TRBD2|TRBV4-2|many|TRBJ2-5
CASSQEKASGSTETQYF
TGTGCCAGCAGCCAAGAGAAGGCTAGCGGGAGTACGGAGACCCAGTACTTC
>TRBD1|TRBV11-2|.|TRBJ2-7
CASSFGTGGDEQYF
TGTGCCAGCAGCTTCGGGACAGGGGGGGACGAGCAGTACTTC
>.|TRBV21-1|many|TRBJ1-1
CASTTECPMNTEAFF
TGTGCCAGCACCACAGAATGCCCCATGAACACTGAAGCTTTCTTT
>.|TRBV7-2|many|TRBJ1-4
CASSFAQGSNEKLFF
TGTGCCAGCAGCTTTGCCCAGGGGTCTAATGAAAAACTGTTTTTT
>.|TRBV5-5|many|TRBJ1-1
CASSFRPGHEAFF
TGTGCCAGCAGCTTCAGACCGGGACATGAAGCTTTCTTT
>.|TRBV6-2/TRBV6-3|many|TRBJ2-1
CASSYLSEGYNEQFF
TGTGCCAGCAGTTACCTAAGCGAGGGTTACAATGAGCAGTTCTTC
>TRBD2|TRBV12-3/TRBV12-4|many|TRBJ2-7
CASSSGLAGVYEQYF
TGTGCCAGCAGTTCGGGACTAGCGGGGGTCTACGAGCAGTACTTC
>.|TRBV5-1|.|TRBJ2-6
CASSRSGGAGTGANVLTF
TGCGCCAGCAGCCGGTCTGGGGGCGCGGGTACTGGGGCCAACGTCCTGACTTTC
>.|TRBV10-3|many|TRBJ2-3
CATKLADGTDTQYF
TGTGCCACTAAATTAGCGGATGGCACAGATACGCAGTATTTT
>TRBD2|TRBV12-3/TRBV12-4|many|TRBJ2-1
CASSSRLAGGWNEQFF
TGTGCCAGCAGTTCTCGACTAGCGGGAGGGTGGAATGAGCAGTTCTTC
>.|TRBV29-1|many|TRBJ2-1
CSVQGSSYNEQFF
TGCAGCGTTCAAGGGAGCTCCTACAATGAGCAGTTCTTC
>TRBD2|TRBV9|.|TRBJ2-3
CASSVVGSGGPSDTQYF
TGTGCCAGCAGCGTAGTAGGTAGCGGGGGGCCTTCAGATACGCAGTATTTT
>.|TRBV20-1|many|TRBJ2-7
CSARRTTSEQYF
TGCAGTGCTAGAAGGACGACTAGCGAGCAGTACTTC
>TRBD2|TRBV6-5|many|TRBJ2-3
CASRLAGVDTQYF
TGTGCCAGCAGACTAGCGGGAGTCGATACGCAGTATTTT
>.|TRBV12-3/TRBV12-4|many|TRBJ2-7
CASSFLTRDPYEQYF
TGTGCCAGCAGTTTCCTAACGAGGGACCCCTACGAGCAGTACTTC
>.|TRBV7-2|many|TRBJ1-6
CASSLGYRRINSPLHF
TGTGCCAGCAGCTTAGGGTATCGGCGGATTAATTCACCCCTCCACTTT
>.|TRBV28|many|TRBJ2-1
CASRRGGTLYNEQFF
TGTGCCAGCCGACGGGGAGGTACATTATACAATGAGCAGTTCTTC
>.|TRBV30|.|TRBJ2-1
CDWSLWDEQFF
TGTGACTGGAGTCTGTGGGATGAGCAGTTCTTC
>TRBD2|TRBV5-1|many|TRBJ2-3
CASSLAVGLAGEIDTQYF
TGCGCCAGCAGCTTGGCCGTCGGACTAGCGGGAGAAATTGATACGCAGTATTTT
>.|TRBV5-1|many|TRBJ2-1
CASSYDSNYNEQFF
TGCGCCAGCAGCTACGACTCAAACTACAATGAGCAGTTCTTC
>.|TRBV3-1|few|TRBJ2-3
CASSQEGLADTQYF
TGTGCCAGCAGCCAAGAAGGGTTGGCGGATACGCAGTATTTT
>TRBD2|TRBV10-3|many|TRBJ2-1
CAISAAGEGDEQFF
TGTGCCATCAGTGCTGCGGGGGAGGGCGATGAGCAGTTCTTC
>.|TRBV7-2|many|TRBJ1-6
CASSLEGTNSPLHF
TGTGCCAGCAGCCTAGAGGGGACTAATTCACCCCTCCACTTT